The 31 T cell receptor beta chains in this list originate from one sample, sequenced in a study of blood T cell repertoires in COVID-19. Repertoires were generated with immunoSEQ multiplex PCR, while TCRdb's copy carries only in-frame clones and drops some. The table shows approximately 350,000 clones, with more than 70% occurring only once. The sequencing input was peripheral blood. The receptors here all came from a man under 40 with active or convalescent COVID-19.

The chain carries TRBV7-6 and TRBJ1-6, with D maybe TRBD1 (5 bases). Germline V lookup: CDR1 SGHVS, CDR2 FNYEAQ. V was trimmed by 3 bases and J by 8 bases, leaving 8 bases between them. The length of the CDR3 is 13 residues. The CDR3 protein is CASSLGGDSPLHF. CDR3 in DNA: TGTGCCAGCAGCTTGGGGGGAGATTCACCCCTCCACTTT.

The chain couples TRBV7-9 to TRBJ2-3, with a weak D call TRBD2 (5 bases). The CDR3 extends over 15 amino acids. The V end lost 7 bases, the J end lost 4 bases, and 18 bases lay between the germline ends. Germline V gives CDR1 SEHNR, CDR2 FQNEAQ (reference sequence). CDR3: CASIVSGGGPDTQYF. CDR3 bases: TGTGCCAGCATCGTCAGCGGAGGTGGTCCAGATACGCAGTATTTT.

This chain connects TRBV13 to TRBJ2-2; 11 bases map to TRBD2. This CDR3 is 15 amino acids long. Germline CDR1 PRHDT, CDR2 FYEKMQ (reference sequence). Germline trimming cut 6 bases from V and 4 bases from J; bases unmatched to any gene: 4. CDR3: CASSLAGGGTGELFF. Here the CDR3 DNA reads TGTGCCAGCAGTCTAGCGGGAGGAGGCACCGGGGAGCTGTTTTTT.

V is TRBV2 and J is TRBJ2-5, with 7 bases fitting TRBD1. There are 16 residues in the CDR3. J lost 1 base, V lost 6 bases, and 11 bases had no gene match. In germline, CDR1 is SNHLY, CDR2 FYNNEI. CDR3 in DNA: TGTGCCAGCAGCGCCACCCCGACAGGGCGCCAAGAGACCCAGTACTTC. It codes for CASSATPTGRQETQYF.

The V and J genes are TRBV19 and TRBJ1-1; 8 nucleotides line up with TRBD1. Unmatched junction bases numbered 14, after V lost 2 bases and J lost 3 bases. CDR3 size: 18 residues. Germline assignment: CDR1 LNHDA and CDR2 SQIVND (reference sequence). CDR3 protein: CASSIRGTGVGGDTEAFF. The CDR3 DNA sequence: TGTGCCAGTAGTATACGCGGGACAGGAGTAGGGGGGGACACTGAAGCTTTCTTT.

This chain joins TRBV5-1 and TRBJ2-5, with a tentative D call TRBD1 (5 bases). Germline V gives CDR1 SGHRS, CDR2 YFSETQ. Trimming took off 7 bases at V and 3 bases at J, with 13 bases between the two ends. The CDR3 is 13 residues long. CDR3 in amino acids: CASWDTGKETQYF. The CDR3 nucleotides read TGCGCCAGCTGGGATACAGGAAAAGAGACCCAGTACTTC.

This clone was found a few times. The genes are TRBV6-1 and TRBJ2-5, with a possible D match to TRBD2 (7 bases). V shed 3 bases and J shed 4 bases, with 15 bases lying between them. This CDR3 is built from 15 residues. Germline CDR1 and CDR2: MNHNS and SASEGT. The CDR3 sequence is CASSDDRGAGETQYF. The DNA for the CDR3 is TGTGCCAGCAGTGATGATCGGGGGGCCGGAGAGACCCAGTACTTC.

In its sample, this clone was seen a few times. The chain carries TRBV5-1 and TRBJ1-4, with D tentatively TRBD1 (6 bases). This CDR3 region has 15 residues. Trimming left V 5 bases short and J 2 bases short, with 13 bases between. Germline lookup yields CDR1 SGHRS and CDR2 YFSETQ. CDR3 in DNA: TGCGCCAGCAGGCTAACAGGGACGACTAATGAAAAACTGTTTTTT. Its protein is CASRLTGTTNEKLFF.

The genes are TRBV19 and TRBJ1-2; 8 bases map to TRBD1. The CDR3 is made up of 13 amino acids. Germline V lookup: CDR1 LNHDA, CDR2 SQIVND (reference sequence). With V trimmed by 5 bases and J by 4 bases, 3 bases remained unmatched. The CDR3 DNA reads as TGTGCCAGTAGTGAACAGGGGGTCTATGGCTACACCTTC. Amino acids: CASSEQGVYGYTF.

J is TRBJ1-2 and V is TRBV6-1; no definite D call. Trimming left V 2 bases short and J 2 bases short, with 15 bases between. This CDR3 has 16 amino acids. CDR1 and CDR2 (germline): MNHNS, SASEGT. CDR3 bases: TGTGCCAGCAGTGAAAATGCAGGAACTTACAACTATGGCTACACCTTC. It encodes CASSENAGTYNYGYTF.

The CDR3 bases are TGTGCCAGCAGCTTAGTAGGAGACAGTCAAGAGACCCAGTACTTC. Amino acids: CASSLVGDSQETQYF. The chain couples TRBV11-2 to TRBJ2-5, with a weak D call TRBD1 (5 bases). CDR1 is SGHAT and CDR2 is FQNNGV in the germline V gene. The CDR3 has 15 residues. The germline V and J ends were trimmed by 1 base and 2 bases, with 11 bases remaining between them.

The chain combines TRBV30 with TRBJ1-2; D is possibly TRBD1 (5 bases). Trimming removed 2 bases at V and 1 base at J, with 11 bases between. Germline lookup yields CDR1 GTSNPN and CDR2 SVGIG (reference sequence). CDR3 size: 14 residues. The chain's CDR3 is CAWSPLTVNYGYTF. The CDR3 bases are TGTGCCTGGAGTCCCTTGACAGTTAACTATGGCTACACCTTC.

A single count supports this clone. This chain connects TRBV7-2 to TRBJ2-1; 7 bases agree with TRBD2. V lost 5 bases and J lost 7; bases outside the gene matches: 11. Germline V gene lookup returns CDR1 SGHTA and CDR2 FQGNSA. This CDR3 region has 15 residues. The CDR3 DNA follows: TGTGCCAGCAGCCCGCACCCCGGGACTACTAATGAGCAGTTCTTC. As protein: CASSPHPGTTNEQFF.

This chain joins TRBV18 and TRBJ1-5; possibly TRBD1 for D (6 bases). The CDR3 runs 15 residues. CDR1 is KGHSH, CDR2 LQKENI, per germline. The germline V and J ends were trimmed by 2 bases and 7 bases, with 15 bases remaining between them. The CDR3 reads CASSPEAPQGQPQHF. Here the CDR3 DNA reads TGTGCCAGCTCACCAGAGGCACCCCAGGGGCAGCCCCAGCATTTT.

Note on this clone: Other DNA sequences in the sample encode the same CDR3. This sequence joins TRBV5-1 and TRBJ1-4, with 8 bases that match TRBD1. J gave up 3 bases and V 2 bases, and 3 bases lay outside the gene matches. CDR3 length: 15 amino acids. Germline CDR1 reads SGHRS; CDR2 reads YFSETQ. This CDR3 is CASSLQGGSNEKLFF. The CDR3 DNA sequence: TGCGCCAGCAGCTTACAGGGGGGATCTAATGAAAAACTGTTTTTT. Full variable domain (remainder filled in from reference TRBV5-1 and TRBJ1-4): KAGVTQTPRYLIKTRGQQVTLSCSPISGHRSVSWYQQTPGQGLQFLFEYFSETQRNKGNFPGRFSGRQFSNSRSEMNVSTLELGDSALYLCASSLQGGSNEKLFFGSGTQLSVL.

This clone occurred once. The V and J genes are TRBV7-8 and TRBJ2-7; TRBD2 aligns across 9 bases. CDR3 length equals 15 residues. V gave up 4 bases and J gave up 2 bases; unmatched junction bases: 6. The germline V gene has CDR1 SGHVS and CDR2 FQNEAQ. The CDR3 DNA follows: TGTGCCAGCAGCTCTAGCGGGACCACGACCTACGAGCAGTACTTC. Amino acids: CASSSSGTTTYEQYF.

CDR3 nucleotides: TGCGCCAGCAGCTTTGGCCTAGCGGGAGTGTACGAGACCCAGTACTTC. Protein product: CASSFGLAGVYETQYF. This rearrangement joins TRBV5-1 to TRBJ2-5; 10 nucleotides agree with TRBD2. Trimming removed 2 bases from V and 5 bases from J; junction bases left unmatched: 9. From germline, CDR1 is SGHRS and CDR2 YFSETQ. CDR3 length: 16 residues.

This clone appeared once. The V and J genes are TRBV7-2 and TRBJ2-7, with 7 bases aligning to TRBD2. With V trimmed by 5 bases and J by 3 bases, 10 bases remained unmatched. Looked up from germline, CDR1 is SGHTA and CDR2 is FQGNSA. The CDR3 spans 15 residues. The CDR3 reads CASSPIGEGGYEQYF. CDR3 nucleotide sequence: TGTGCCAGCAGCCCGATAGGGGAGGGTGGCTACGAGCAGTACTTC.

The chain uses TRBV10-3 and TRBJ1-4; 7 bases align to TRBD1. CDR1 and CDR2 (germline): ENHRY, SYGVKD. This CDR3 region has 15 residues. Trimming cost V 1 base and J 7 bases; bases outside gene matches: 6. The CDR3 protein is CAISELGQAREKLFF. DNA of the CDR3: TGTGCCATCAGTGAGTTAGGACAGGCCCGTGAAAAACTGTTTTTT.

The chain joins TRBV5-6 to TRBJ1-1, with a possible D match to TRBD1 (5 bases). V lost 0 bases, J lost 6 bases, and 18 bases lay in between. The CDR3 spans 16 residues. Germline-derived CDR1 and CDR2 are SGHDT and YYEEEE. The CDR3 is CASSLDMGDPGAEAFF. The CDR3, as DNA: TGTGCCAGCAGCTTGGACATGGGTGACCCGGGGGCTGAAGCTTTCTTT.

The rearrangement uses TRBV19 and TRBJ1-6, with 8 bases fitting TRBD1. CDR1 is LNHDA, CDR2 SQIVND, per germline (reference sequence). This CDR3 spans 14 amino acids. The J segment lost 7 bases and the V segment lost 10 bases, leaving 9 bases of the junction unmatched. In nucleotides, the CDR3 is TGTGCCACCCAGGGCCGGGACAGGAATTCACCCCTCCACTTT. As protein: CATQGRDRNSPLHF.

V and J are TRBV4-2 and TRBJ1-4; TRBD1 agrees at 7 bases. The J segment lost 17 bases and the V segment lost 5 bases, leaving 11 bases of the junction unmatched. CDR3 length equals 12 residues. The germline V gene has CDR1 LGHNA and CDR2 YNFKEQ. The CDR3 nucleotides read TGTGCCAGCAGCACAGGGGACGGTGGGGTTTTTTTT. This codes for CASSTGDGGVFF.

V is TRBV5-6 and J is TRBJ1-2; D call uncertain. There are 13 residues in the CDR3. Germline V gives CDR1 SGHDT, CDR2 YYEEEE. The germline V and J ends were trimmed by 0 bases and 4 bases, with 7 bases remaining between them. In DNA, the CDR3 is TGTGCCAGCAGCTTGGACAATATCTATGGCTACACCTTC. It translates to CASSLDNIYGYTF.

The chain recombines TRBV29-1 with TRBJ2-1; 9 bases match TRBD1. Germline V gives CDR1 SQVTM, CDR2 ANQGSEA. V shed 8 bases, J shed 6 bases, and the junction held 8 bases outside the gene matches. The CDR3 has 13 amino acids. CDR3 sequence: CSSTGQGFNEQFF. The CDR3 DNA is TGCAGCTCAACCGGACAGGGGTTCAATGAGCAGTTCTTC.

The V and J genes are TRBV18 and TRBJ1-4, with unresolved D. V shed 2 bases and J shed 4 bases, with 8 bases lying between them. CDR3 length: 14 residues. In germline, CDR1 is KGHSH, CDR2 LQKENI. CDR3 sequence reads: CASSPGSGNEKLFF. DNA for the CDR3: TGTGCCAGCTCACCAGGGTCGGGTAATGAAAAACTGTTTTTT. Full variable domain (outside the CDR3, taken from reference TRBV18 and TRBJ1-4): NAGVMQNPRHLVRRRGQEARLRCSPMKGHSHVYWYRQLPEEGLKFMVYLQKENIIDESGMPKERFSAEFPKEGPSILRIQQVVRGDSAAYFCASSPGSGNEKLFFGSGTQLSVL.

The V and J genes are TRBV3-1 (or the pseudogene TRBV3-2) and TRBJ2-7, with TRBD2 matching 8 bases. This CDR3 has 15 residues. Germline V gives CDR1 LGHDT, CDR2 YNNKEL (reference sequence). V lost 1 base to trimming and J lost 3 bases; unmatched junction nucleotides: 5. In DNA, the CDR3 is TGTGCCAGCAGCCAAGGGCTAGCGGGTATCTACGAGCAGTACTTC. Protein product: CASSQGLAGIYEQYF.

V is TRBV12-2 and J is TRBJ2-5; the DNA was not used to check the table's D call, TRBD2. TRBV12-2 corresponds to a pseudogene. There are 18 residues in the CDR3. This CDR3 is CASRCPQGSGSWEETQYF. CDR3 nucleotides: TGTGCAAGTCGCTGCCCCCAGGGTAGCGGGAGCTGGGAAGAGACCCAGTACTTC.

The V gene is TRBV6-4, the J gene TRBJ1-5, with a possible D match to TRBD1 (5 bases). This CDR3 region has 13 residues. Germline assignment: CDR1 MRHNA and CDR2 SNTAGT. The ends were cut back, 0 bases at V and 9 bases at J, with 9 bases in the middle. The CDR3 DNA follows: TGTGCCAGCAGTGACTCAGGGGTAGGGCCCCAGCATTTT. Translating it yields CASSDSGVGPQHF.

In its sample, this clone was seen once. The chain carries TRBV7-7 and TRBJ2-2, with a possible D match to TRBD1 (6 bases). The CDR3 extends over 15 amino acids. Germline V lookup: CDR1 SSHAT, CDR2 FNYEAQ (reference sequence). Between the trimmed V and J ends, which lost 5 bases and 3 bases, there was a span of 13 bases. The CDR3 loop reads CASSNRDTYTGELFF. As DNA, the CDR3 is TGTGCCAGCAGCAACCGGGACACCTACACCGGGGAGCTGTTTTTT.

This chain uses TRBV30 with TRBJ2-5; TRBD2 is a possible D gene (7 bases). The germline V gene has CDR1 GTSNPN and CDR2 SVGIG (reference sequence). The CDR3 length is 15 residues. Trimming left V 4 bases short and J 1 base short, with 16 bases between. CDR3 sequence (DNA): TGTGCCTGGACCCAAAGGGGGGGAGCCCAAGAGACCCAGTACTTC. The encoded protein is CAWTQRGGAQETQYF.

The chain is built from TRBV5-6 and TRBJ1-1; 8 positions match TRBD1. J was trimmed by 5 bases and V by 0 bases; bases with no gene match: 3. Germline V CDR1 and CDR2: SGHDT, YYEEEE. This CDR3 is built from 14 residues. For the CDR3, the DNA is TGTGCCAGCAGCTTGGTCGGACAGGGTACTGAAGCTTTCTTT. Its protein is CASSLVGQGTEAFF.